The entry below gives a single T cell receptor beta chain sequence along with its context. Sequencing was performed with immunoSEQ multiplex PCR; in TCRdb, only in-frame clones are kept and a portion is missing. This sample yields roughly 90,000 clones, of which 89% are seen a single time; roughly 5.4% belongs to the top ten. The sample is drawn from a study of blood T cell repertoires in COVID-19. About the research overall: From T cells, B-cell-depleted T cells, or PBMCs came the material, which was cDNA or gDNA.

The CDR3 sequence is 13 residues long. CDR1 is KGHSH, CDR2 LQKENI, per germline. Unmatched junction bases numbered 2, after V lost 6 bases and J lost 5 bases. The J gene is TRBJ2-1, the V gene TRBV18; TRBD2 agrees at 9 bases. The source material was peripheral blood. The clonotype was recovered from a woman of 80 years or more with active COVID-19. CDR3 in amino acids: CASSRLADNEQFF. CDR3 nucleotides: TGTGCCAGCTCCCGACTAGCGGACAATGAGCAGTTCTTC.